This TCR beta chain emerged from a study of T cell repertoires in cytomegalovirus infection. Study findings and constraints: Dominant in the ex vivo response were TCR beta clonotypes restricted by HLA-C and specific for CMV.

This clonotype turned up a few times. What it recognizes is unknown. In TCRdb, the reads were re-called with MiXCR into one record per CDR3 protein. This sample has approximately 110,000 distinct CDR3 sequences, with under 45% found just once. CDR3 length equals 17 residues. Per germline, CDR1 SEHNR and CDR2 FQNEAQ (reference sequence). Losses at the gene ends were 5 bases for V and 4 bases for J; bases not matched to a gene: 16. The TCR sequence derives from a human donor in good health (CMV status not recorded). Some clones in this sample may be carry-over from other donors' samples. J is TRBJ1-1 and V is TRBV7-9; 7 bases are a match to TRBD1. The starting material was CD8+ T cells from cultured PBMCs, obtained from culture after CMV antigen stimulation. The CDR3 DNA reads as TGTGCCAGCAGCGATCTACAGGGGAGGGAAAAGGCCACTGAAGCTTTCTTT. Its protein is CASSDLQGREKATEAFF.